Listed here are 13 T cell receptor beta chains from one sample, sequenced in a study of cytomegalovirus exposure and HLA in healthy donors. A multiplex PCR was run with 60 Vbeta primers and 13 Jbeta primers. Clones were read by immunoSEQ multiplex PCR, and TCRdb kept only the in-frame ones, dropping some. Here the sample spans fewer than 150,000 clones, roughly 80% being singletons. Sequencing input: PBMCs. Receptors were obtained from a man aged 35 to 55 in good health and CMV-seropositive.

In its sample, this clone was seen once. The J gene is TRBJ1-4, the V gene TRBV11-2; D might be TRBD1 (5 bases). The germline V gene has CDR1 SGHAT and CDR2 FQNNGV. The CDR3 loop spans 15 amino acids. V lost 4 bases to trimming and J lost 8 bases, with 17 bases between them. The CDR3 is CASSWSMLTEEKLFF. CDR3 in DNA: TGTGCCAGCAGCTGGAGCATGTTGACAGAGGAAAAACTGTTTTTT.

This clone was detected only once. This chain connects TRBV6-5 to TRBJ1-5; possible D gene TRBD1, 5 bases. Trimming removed 6 bases from V and 9 bases from J, with 15 bases in between. The CDR3 runs 13 residues. Germline assignment: CDR1 MNHEY and CDR2 SVGAGI. The CDR3 DNA reads as TGTGCCAGCAGCTCCCGCGGGGGGTTGCCCCAGCATTTT. Protein sequence: CASSSRGGLPQHF.

J is TRBJ1-2 and V is TRBV6-6; no definite D call. The CDR3 is 14 residues long. Germline CDR1 MNHNY, CDR2 SVGAGI (reference sequence). Trimming took off 5 bases at V and 8 bases at J, with 18 bases between the two ends. CDR3 coding DNA: TGTGCCAGCAGTCCCGGACTAACCGTGAGGGGCTACACCTTC. The encoded protein is CASSPGLTVRGYTF.

The chain uses TRBV7-9 and TRBJ1-1, with D perhaps TRBD1 (6 bases). Germline lookup yields CDR1 SEHNR and CDR2 FQNEAQ (reference sequence). The CDR3 sequence is 13 residues long. The germline V and J ends were trimmed by 5 bases and 2 bases, with 9 bases remaining between them. CDR3 sequence (DNA): TGTGCCAGCAGCGTACAGGGTAACACTGAAGCTTTCTTT. Protein: CASSVQGNTEAFF.

This rearrangement joins TRBV15 to TRBJ1-1; a possible D gene is TRBD1 (6 bases). The CDR3 contains 13 residues. Trimming pared 5 bases from V and 9 bases from J, leaving 16 bases between. Germline V CDR1 and CDR2: LNHNV, YYDKDF (reference sequence). The CDR3 DNA reads as TGTGCCACCAGCCGCGAGGGGGTCGCTCAAGCTTTCTTT. Its translation is CATSREGVAQAFF.

To note about this clone: A junction end diverges from the germline sequence, so it may reflect a read error. Other DNA sequences in the sample encode the same CDR3. J is TRBJ1-2 and V is TRBV6-5; D call uncertain. The CDR3 is 13 amino acids. Germline lookup yields CDR1 MNHEY and CDR2 SVGAGI. CDR3 residues: CASSYGLMYGYTF. The CDR3 nucleotides are TGTGCTAGCAGTTACGGGCTGATGTATGGCTACACCTTC.

The chain joins TRBV5-1 to TRBJ2-7; D is possibly TRBD2 (6 bases). This CDR3 has 13 amino acids. The V gene's germline CDR1 is SGHRS and CDR2 YFSETQ. V was trimmed by 4 bases and J by 6 bases, leaving 14 bases between them. CDR3 amino acids: CASSRWQGGEQYF. In DNA, the CDR3 is TGCGCCAGCAGCCGATGGCAGGGAGGCGAGCAGTACTTC.

The chain combines TRBV6-5 with TRBJ1-5; tentative D call: TRBD1 (6 bases). CDR1 is MNHEY and CDR2 is SVGAGI in the germline V gene. V was shortened by 4 bases and J by 2 bases, with 9 bases between the two germline ends. CDR3 length: 14 amino acids. DNA of the CDR3: TGTGCCAGCAGTTTTCGACAGGGCAATCAGCCCCAGCATTTT. It translates to CASSFRQGNQPQHF.

The rearrangement links TRBV6-6 to TRBJ2-5; 10 nucleotides line up with TRBD1. The J call may be wrong; the DNA end is better matched by TRBJ2-7. Looked up from germline, CDR1 is MNHNY and CDR2 is SVGAGI (reference sequence). The CDR3 runs to 15 residues. The CDR3 nucleotides read TGTGCCAGCAGTTACCCGGGACAGGGGCGCTACGAGCAGTACTTC. It is translated as CASSYPGQGRYEQYF.

The chain couples TRBV5-1 to TRBJ2-5, with TRBD1 matching over 7 bases. The germline V gene encodes CDR1 SGHRS and CDR2 YFSETQ. J was trimmed by 2 bases and V by 4 bases; bases with no gene match: 8. The CDR3 has 15 residues. The CDR3 region is CASSGSTGAQETQYF. CDR3 nucleotide sequence: TGCGCCAGCAGCGGCTCCACAGGGGCTCAAGAGACCCAGTACTTC.

The V gene is TRBV4-1, the J gene TRBJ2-5, with 7 bases aligning to TRBD1. The CDR3 runs 15 residues. Germline V gene lookup returns CDR1 MGHRA and CDR2 YSYEKL. V lost 4 bases and J lost 2; bases outside the gene matches: 7. CDR3 nucleotide sequence: TGCGCCAGCAGCCGGTACCGGGACAGACAAGAGACCCAGTACTTC. Translation gives CASSRYRDRQETQYF.

This chain joins TRBV5-4 and TRBJ2-7; possible D gene TRBD2, 6 bases. From germline, CDR1 is SGHNT and CDR2 YYREEE (reference sequence). The CDR3 sequence is 14 residues long. Trimming stripped 4 bases from V and 5 bases from J, with 16 bases between. CDR3 DNA sequence: TGTGCCAGCAGCCGTCCCGGGACTCTGAACGAGCAGTACTTC. Its protein product is CASSRPGTLNEQYF.

The rearrangement links TRBV6-5 to TRBJ2-5; TRBD1 aligns across 7 bases. The J call may be in error: the DNA end matches TRBJ2-7 better. From germline, CDR1 is MNHEY and CDR2 SVGAGI. This CDR3 region has 14 residues. In DNA form, the CDR3 reads TGTGCCAGCAGTTCCCGACAGGGAATCGGCGAGCAGTACTTC. This gives the protein CASSSRQGIGEQYF.